This TCR beta chain was recorded in a study of post-analysis software for immune sequencing data. Germline values: CDR1 MNHNS, CDR2 SASEGT. The CDR3 spans 17 residues. Trimming stripped 5 bases from V and 1 base from J, with 20 bases between. Only a few counts were recorded for this clonotype. Its antigen remains unidentified. cDNA libraries for TCR beta contained unique molecular identifiers. TCRdb itself ran the PCR reads through MiXCR, one entry per CDR3 protein. Of 750,000 to 900,000 distinct CDR3 sequences in the sample, 46% were seen once. Findings and limits, study-wide: Patients carried several TRBV segments more frequently than controls did, and TRBV5-6, TRBV5-1 and TRBV20-1 were among them. Strong co-clustering by F measure was evident for samples that had been prepared in the same batch.

The sequence was obtained from a girl aged 10 to 17 with multiple sclerosis. The rearrangement joins TRBV6-1 to TRBJ1-1; the D gene is possibly TRBD1 (6 bases). The sequenced sample was blood. The CDR3 protein is CASSRQPGGGRNTEAFF. As DNA, the CDR3 is TGTGCCAGCAGTAGACAACCCGGTGGGGGGCGGAACACTGAAGCTTTCTTT.